This passage covers 16 T cell receptor beta chains from one sample sequenced in a study of post-analysis software for immune sequencing data. Unique molecular identifiers were built into the TCR beta cDNA libraries. TCRdb independently ran MiXCR on the PCR reads; one entry per CDR3 protein. The table lists under 650,000 distinct CDR3 sequences, around 40% of them singletons, with more than 1.5% in the top ten. Whole-study findings and limits: Patients carried several TRBV segments more frequently than controls did, and TRBV5-6, TRBV5-1 and TRBV20-1 were among them.

Antigens for these TCRs are unknown. What was sequenced was blood. These receptors all stem from a girl under 18 with multiple sclerosis.

This clonotype was counted a few times. V usage is TRBV12-3 or TRBV12-4 and J usage is TRBJ1-1; D uncertain. Trimming shortened V by 3 bases and J by 3 bases, and 5 bases separated the two germline ends. This CDR3 is 12 amino acids long. The CDR3 protein is CASSLMYTEAFF. The CDR3 region has the DNA TGTGCCAGCAGTTTGATGTACACTGAAGCTTTCTTT.

The genes are TRBV5-1 and TRBJ2-7; tentatively, D is TRBD1 (5 bases). CDR1 SGHRS and CDR2 YFSETQ come from the germline V gene. This CDR3 is 14 amino acids long. The germline V and J ends were trimmed by 3 bases and 2 bases, with 12 bases remaining between them. CDR3 region: CASSSSTAAYEQYF. The DNA for the CDR3 is TGCGCCAGCAGCTCGTCGACAGCAGCCTACGAGCAGTACTTC.

V and J are TRBV29-1 and TRBJ2-3; TRBD2 matches 14 bases. V lost 6 bases, J lost 5 bases, and 10 bases stayed unmatched. Germline assignment: CDR1 SQVTM and CDR2 ANQGSEA. This CDR3 has 16 residues. The CDR3 here is CSVPGLAGATLDTQYF. The CDR3 nucleotides read TGCAGCGTCCCGGGACTAGCGGGAGCGACCTTAGATACGCAGTATTTT.

This clonotype has a handful of counts. V is TRBV12-3 or TRBV12-4 and J is TRBJ2-4; D is uncertain. The better agreement between TRBJ2-7 and the DNA end casts doubt on the J call. This CDR3 spans 14 amino acids. This chain's CDR3 is CASSLASSAYEQYF. In DNA form, the CDR3 reads TGTGCCAGCAGTTTAGCCAGCAGTGCCTACGAGCAGTACTTC.

This clonotype appeared a few times. This chain joins TRBV4-2 and TRBJ2-7; 7 nucleotides agree with TRBD1. This CDR3 is built from 16 residues. Trimming removed 1 base from V and 2 bases from J; junction bases left unmatched: 8. Germline-derived CDR1 and CDR2 are LGHNA and YNFKEQ. The CDR3 region has the DNA TGTGCCAGCAGCCAAGTGGGCGAGACAGGGCCCTACGAGCAGTACTTC. Its translation is CASSQVGETGPYEQYF.

V usage is TRBV12-3 or TRBV12-4 and J usage is TRBJ1-2; 10 nucleotides agree with TRBD1. The CDR3 loop spans 13 amino acids. V trimming: 5 bases; J trimming: 8 bases; junction bases outside the gene matches: 5. Written as DNA, the CDR3 is TGTGCCAGCAGTCAGACAGGGGGCTGGGGCTACACCTTC. Its translation: CASSQTGGWGYTF.

On this clonotype: Its ends do not fully match the called genes, so a read error is possible. V is TRBV4-1 and J is TRBJ2-3; the D gene is possibly TRBD1 (5 bases). There are 15 residues in the CDR3. Germline CDR1 MGHRA, CDR2 YSYEKL. The CDR3 here is CASSQWGASRDTQYF. The CDR3 DNA follows: TGCGCCAGCAGCCAATGGGGCGCGAGCAGAGATACGCAGTATTTT.

The chain couples TRBV12-3 or TRBV12-4 to TRBJ2-6; 8 bases line up with TRBD1. V was pared by 6 bases and J by 0 bases, with 10 bases of the junction left unmatched. The CDR3 length is 18 residues. This CDR3 reads CASRARQGIYSGANVLTF. The CDR3 DNA follows: TGTGCCAGCAGAGCGAGACAGGGGATTTACTCTGGGGCCAACGTCCTGACTTTC.

The chain combines TRBV4-1 with TRBJ2-1; TRBD2 matches 13 bases. The V gene's germline CDR1 is MGHRA and CDR2 YSYEKL. The CDR3 has 15 residues. J was trimmed by 7 bases and V by 3 bases; bases with no gene match: 3. DNA of the CDR3: TGCGCCAGCAGCCATGGGGGACTAGCGGGAAATGAGCAGTTCTTC. This translates into CASSHGGLAGNEQFF.

The chain combines TRBV10-3 with TRBJ1-2; D perhaps matches TRBD1 (5 bases). The CDR3 sequence is 14 residues long. CDR1 and CDR2 (germline): ENHRY, SYGVKD. V was pared by 10 bases and J by 4 bases, with 19 bases between. CDR3 sequence reads: CATKGQVVGYGYTF. Here the CDR3 DNA reads TGTGCCACCAAGGGGCAGGTTGTGGGCTATGGCTACACCTTC.

This clonotype was counted between two and nine times. The chain uses TRBV6-5 and TRBJ2-7; TRBD1 matches 7 bases. The CDR3 loop spans 14 amino acids. With 6 bases clipped from V and 3 bases from J, the junction kept 8 bases outside the gene matches. Germline CDR1 is MNHEY and CDR2 is SVGAGI. This chain's CDR3 is CASSRQGSLYEQYF. DNA of the CDR3: TGTGCCAGCAGCCGACAGGGTTCCCTCTACGAGCAGTACTTC.

V gene TRBV3-1 combines with J gene TRBJ2-3; 11 bases agree with TRBD2. CDR1 and CDR2 from the germline V gene are LGHDT and YNNKEL (reference sequence). The CDR3 runs to 17 residues. V shed 4 bases, J shed 5 bases, and the junction held 11 bases outside the gene matches. The CDR3 loop reads CASSPRLGTSGRDTQYF. The CDR3 bases are TGTGCCAGCAGCCCCCGCCTCGGGACTAGCGGTAGAGATACGCAGTATTTT.

The V gene is TRBV4-1, the J gene TRBJ2-1; D is undetermined. The CDR3 extends over 13 amino acids. CDR1 MGHRA and CDR2 YSYEKL come from the germline V gene. V was pared by 0 bases and J by 7 bases, with 7 bases between. CDR3 sequence: CASSQDNPNEQFF. The CDR3 bases are TGCGCCAGCAGCCAAGATAACCCGAATGAGCAGTTCTTC.

This sequence joins TRBV29-1 and TRBJ2-5, with D tentatively TRBD1 (5 bases). Germline V gives CDR1 SQVTM, CDR2 ANQGSEA. This CDR3 has 12 residues. The V end was cut by 4 bases, the J end by 7 bases, with 13 bases between. The CDR3 sequence is CSVGRRQGTQYF. The DNA for the CDR3 is TGCAGCGTTGGACGGCGGCAGGGGACCCAGTACTTC. The whole variable domain, remainder taken from reference TRBV29-1 and TRBJ2-5, is SAVISQKPSRDICQRGTSLTIQCQVDSQVTMMFWYRQQPGQSLTLIATANQGSEATYESGFVIDKFPISRPNLTFSTLTVSNMSPEDSSIYLCSVGRRQGTQYFGPGTRLLVL.

This rearrangement joins TRBV20-1 to TRBJ2-5; D is ambiguous. V was clipped by 5 bases and J by 7 bases, with 11 bases between them. CDR1 and CDR2 (germline): DFQATT, SNEGSKA (reference sequence). This CDR3 contains 11 residues. CDR3 protein: CSAGAAGTQYF. Written as DNA, the CDR3 is TGCAGTGCTGGAGCAGCAGGGACCCAGTACTTC.

The chain couples TRBV20-1 to TRBJ2-1; D perhaps matches TRBD2 (5 bases). V gave up 3 bases and J gave up 13 bases, with 19 bases separating them. Germline CDR1 is DFQATT and CDR2 is SNEGSKA (reference sequence). The CDR3 contains 13 residues. The CDR3 coding sequence is TGCAGTGCTAGGGCTGGACGGGAAGAGACCCAGTTCTTC. It yields the protein CSARAGREETQFF.